The entry that follows covers one TCR beta chain sequence. What it binds is unknown. Germline V gives CDR1 LNHDA, CDR2 SQIVND (reference sequence). Trimming removed 5 bases from V and 6 bases from J, with 11 bases in between. This CDR3 region has 13 residues. This specimen comes from a study of Tregs in tolerant kidney transplant recipients. Study-level results: Activated donor B cell expansion appeared to reveal the most relevant donor-specific TCRbeta repertoire.

Generated by immunoSEQ multiplex PCR, the TCRdb table keeps only in-frame clones and is missing some. Among around 16,000 clones listed, 85% to 95% were seen once. The source of this sequence is a human donor in good health. V usage is TRBV19 and J usage is TRBJ2-1; either TRBD1 or TRBD2 may supply D (5 bases each). Input material: CD8+ T cells from blood. CDR3 nucleotide sequence: TGTGCCAGTAGTTCCCGGGGCCGCAATGAGCAGTTCTTC. It translates to CASSSRGRNEQFF. Supplemented by reference TRBV19 and TRBJ2-1, the full variable domain reads DGGITQSPKYLFRKEGQNVTLSCEQNLNHDAMYWYRQDPGQGLRLIYYSQIVNDFQKGDIAEGYSVSREKKESFPLTVTSAQKNPTAFYLCASSSRGRNEQFFGPGTRLTVL.